Listed below are T cell receptor beta chains from one sample, sequenced in a study of identical twins. TCRdb used MiXCR to reprocess the 5' RACE reads, holding one entry per CDR3 protein. The sample includes some 270,000 distinct CDR3 sequences, about 9% of them seen just once. These data were likewise used in another study, on yellow fever vaccine responses in identical twins.

The sample comprised CD8+ T cells sorted from blood. These receptors were collected from a woman aged 18-29 years in good health. Each CDR3 is given with its conserved first and last residue. The D gene is left open where the match is weak. Clone size, where shown, is once, few, many, or a class for clones that have expanded.

clone size	J gene	V gene	D gene	CDR3 protein	CDR3 DNA
many	TRBJ2-2	TRBV7-2	.	CASSLGVTNTGELFF	TGTGCCAGCAGCTTAGGTGTGACAAACACCGGGGAGCTGTTTTTT
many	TRBJ2-7	TRBV5-1	.	CASSLGLGLTHEQYF	TGCGCCAGCAGCTTGGGATTAGGTCTAACTCACGAGCAGTACTTC
few	TRBJ1-1	TRBV6-1	.	CASKRTEAFF	TGTGCCAGCAAGAGAACTGAAGCTTTCTTT
.	TRBJ2-5	TRBV7-9	.	CASSLAEGRIRQETQYF	TGTGCCAGCAGCTTAGCGGAGGGTAGGATACGACAAGAGACCCAGTACTTC
.	TRBJ2-2	TRBV5-4	.	CASSPPGQNTGELFF	TGTGCCAGCAGTCCTCCGGGACAGAACACCGGGGAGCTGTTTTTT
.	TRBJ2-1	TRBV27	TRBD2	CASSRRGRGDEQFF	TGTGCCAGCAGTAGGCGGGGGCGGGGGGATGAGCAGTTCTTC
.	TRBJ1-1	TRBV18	.	CASSPLAQSHMNTEAFF	TGTGCCAGCTCACCACTGGCCCAGTCCCATATGAACACTGAAGCTTTCTTT
.	TRBJ2-3	TRBV25-1	TRBD2	CASSGTSPLLF	TGTGCCAGCAGTGGGACTAGCCCGCTCCTTTTT
many	TRBJ2-7	TRBV29-1	.	CSVGPGFFYEQYF	TGCAGCGTGGGTCCGGGGTTTTTTTACGAGCAGTACTTC
.	TRBJ2-3	TRBV4-3	.	CASRDISASATDTQYF	TGCGCCAGCAGGGATATTAGCGCGAGTGCCACAGATACGCAGTATTTT
few	TRBJ2-7	TRBV2	TRBD1	CASSEYQDRDEQYF	TGTGCCAGCAGTGAATACCAGGACAGGGACGAGCAGTACTTC
.	TRBJ2-3	TRBV4-3	.	CASSPKASTDTQYF	TGCGCCAGCAGCCCAAAGGCCAGCACAGATACGCAGTATTTT
.	TRBJ2-7	TRBV11-3	.	CASSSTVNSYEQYF	TGTGCCAGCAGCTCGACAGTCAATTCCTACGAGCAGTACTTC
many	TRBJ1-6	TRBV4-3	.	CASSQDSEISSPLHF	TGCGCCAGCAGCCAAGATTCCGAGATAAGTTCACCCCTCCACTTT
.	TRBJ2-2	TRBV6-2/TRBV6-3	.	CASSDSGRDSGELFF	TGTGCCAGCAGTGATTCGGGAAGGGATAGCGGGGAGCTGTTTTTT
many	TRBJ2-1	TRBV5-1	.	CASSLQGTSLLLYNEQFF	TGCGCCAGCAGCCTACAGGGAACTAGTCTTTTGTTATACAATGAGCAGTTCTTC
few	TRBJ1-2	TRBV30	.	CASRTGNLYGYTF	TGTGCCTCAAGGACGGGGAACCTCTATGGCTACACCTTC
.	TRBJ2-5	TRBV27	.	CASSLIPRPPGSAETQYF	TGTGCCAGCAGTTTAATCCCCCGACCCCCCGGTAGCGCAGAGACCCAGTACTTC
.	TRBJ2-3	TRBV10-1	.	CASSETHPPTQYF	TGCGCCAGCAGTGAGACTCATCCGCCTACGCAGTATTTT
few	TRBJ2-1	TRBV24-1	TRBD2	CATSSIREALNEQFF	TGTGCCACCAGTTCTATCCGGGAGGCCCTCAATGAGCAGTTCTTC
many	TRBJ2-7	TRBV13	.	CASSLGSATSYEQYF	TGTGCCAGCAGCTTAGGCTCGGCAACCTCCTACGAGCAGTACTTC
few	TRBJ1-2	TRBV9	.	CASSGHREFGGYTF	TGTGCCAGCAGCGGACACAGGGAGTTTGGTGGCTACACCTTC
many	TRBJ2-3	TRBV6-4	TRBD2	CASSDSSGRADTQYF	TGTGCCAGCAGTGACTCTAGCGGGAGGGCCGATACGCAGTATTTT
.	TRBJ2-7	TRBV5-1	.	CASSLAGNKVHEQYF	TGCGCCAGCAGCTTGGCCGGGAATAAGGTCCACGAGCAGTACTTC
.	TRBJ2-1	TRBV27	.	CASSFSSSDSDSYNEQFF	TGTGCCAGCAGTTTTAGTAGTTCGGACTCCGACTCCTACAATGAGCAGTTCTTC
.	TRBJ1-1	TRBV20-1	.	CSARDLGEMNTEAFF	TGCAGTGCTAGAGATCTTGGAGAGATGAACACTGAAGCTTTCTTT
.	TRBJ2-1	TRBV2	.	CASPSYNEQFF	TGTGCCAGCCCAAGTTACAATGAGCAGTTCTTC
.	TRBJ2-5	TRBV7-6	TRBD2	CASSLSSGRPQYF	TGTGCCAGCAGCTTATCCTCCGGGAGGCCCCAGTACTTC
.	TRBJ2-7	TRBV12-3/TRBV12-4	TRBD1	CASSLTVAGGEFSF	TGTGCCAGCAGTTTAACGGTGGCAGGGGGCGAGTTTTCTTTC
.	TRBJ2-1	TRBV11-2	.	CASSSRPGVSYNEQFF	TGTGCCAGCAGCTCTAGACCAGGAGTATCCTACAATGAGCAGTTCTTC
.	TRBJ2-7	TRBV29-1	TRBD2	CSVVAGGGYEQYF	TGCAGCGTTGTTGCGGGGGGGGGCTACGAGCAGTACTTC
many	TRBJ2-3	TRBV6-4	.	CASSDGSGFDTQYF	TGTGCCAGCAGTGACGGGTCGGGGTTCGATACGCAGTATTTT
many	TRBJ2-1	TRBV5-1	.	CASSTGDNEQFF	TGCGCCAGCAGTACGGGAGACAATGAGCAGTTCTTC
few	TRBJ1-1	TRBV7-8	.	CASSLDWMNTEAFF	TGTGCCAGCAGCTTAGATTGGATGAACACTGAAGCTTTCTTT
many	TRBJ1-6	TRBV12-3/TRBV12-4	TRBD1	CASSPTGVGTPLHF	TGTGCCAGCAGTCCAACAGGGGTTGGAACACCCCTCCACTTT
many	TRBJ2-4	TRBV10-3	.	CAISPDRQNIQYF	TGTGCCATCAGCCCCGACAGACAAAACATTCAGTACTTC
many	TRBJ2-7	TRBV20-1	.	CSARDLNASYEQYF	TGCAGTGCTAGAGATCTGAACGCCTCCTACGAGCAGTACTTC
many	TRBJ2-7	TRBV4-2	.	CASSQDLLTYEQYF	TGTGCCAGCAGCCAAGATCTCCTAACCTACGAGCAGTACTTC
few	TRBJ2-3	TRBV20-1	.	CSATSRAPSTDTQYF	TGCAGTGCTACTAGTAGGGCGCCAAGCACAGATACGCAGTATTTT
.	TRBJ1-1	TRBV14	.	CASSRADFLNTEAFF	TGTGCCAGCAGCCGAGCGGACTTCCTGAACACTGAAGCTTTCTTT
many	TRBJ2-7	TRBV9	TRBD1	CASSVREGGGIYEQYF	TGTGCCAGCAGCGTCAGGGAAGGGGGCGGAATCTACGAGCAGTACTTC
many	TRBJ2-1	TRBV4-3	.	CASSQDSGGYNEQFF	TGCGCCAGCAGCCAAGATTCAGGGGGGTACAATGAGCAGTTCTTC
.	TRBJ1-2	TRBV28	TRBD1	CASSWDRGENYGYTF	TGTGCCAGCAGCTGGGACAGGGGCGAGAACTATGGCTACACCTTC
many	TRBJ2-2	TRBV20-1	.	CSARDKQANTGELFF	TGCAGTGCTAGAGATAAGCAGGCGAACACCGGGGAGCTGTTTTTT
.	TRBJ2-1	TRBV5-4	TRBD2	CASSSSGGFVYEQFF	TGTGCCAGCAGCTCTAGCGGGGGTTTCGTCTATGAGCAGTTCTTC
few	TRBJ2-3	TRBV6-1	TRBD2	CASRPAGASTDTQYF	TGTGCCAGCAGACCAGCGGGGGCTAGCACAGATACGCAGTATTTT
many	TRBJ2-3	TRBV12-3/TRBV12-4	TRBD2	CASSFGLATQYF	TGTGCCAGCAGTTTCGGACTAGCGACGCAGTATTTT
many	TRBJ2-5	TRBV20-1	TRBD2	CSARDGTSGQETQYF	TGCAGTGCTAGAGACGGGACTAGCGGACAAGAGACCCAGTACTTC
many	TRBJ2-2	TRBV7-9	.	CASPIWGTHTGELFF	TGTGCCAGCCCGATCTGGGGAACCCATACCGGGGAGCTGTTTTTT
.	TRBJ2-2	TRBV12-3/TRBV12-4	.	CASSLFGTGELFF	TGTGCCAGCAGTTTGTTCGGCACCGGGGAGCTGTTTTTT
few	TRBJ2-1	TRBV27	.	CASSQTGDNEQFF	TGTGCCAGCAGTCAAACCGGGGACAATGAGCAGTTCTTC
.	TRBJ1-5	TRBV7-6	.	CASSLEHYSNQPQHF	TGTGCCAGCAGCTTAGAACATTATAGCAATCAGCCCCAGCATTTT
few	TRBJ1-1	TRBV7-9	.	CASSLVGGQGTEAFF	TGTGCCAGCAGCTTAGTTGGGGGCCAGGGCACTGAAGCTTTCTTT
many	TRBJ1-1	TRBV6-2/TRBV6-3	.	CASSIWGNTEAFF	TGTGCCAGCAGTATCTGGGGGAACACTGAAGCTTTCTTT
.	TRBJ2-2	TRBV14	TRBD1	CASSQDPPGGLVTGELFF	TGTGCCAGCAGCCAAGATCCGCCAGGGGGCTTGGTTACCGGGGAGCTGTTTTTT
.	TRBJ2-5	TRBV27	.	CATSGRVRETQYF	TGTGCCACCTCAGGTCGGGTCCGAGAGACCCAGTACTTC
.	TRBJ2-2	TRBV11-2	.	CASSTLWKAGELFF	TGTGCCAGCAGCACCTTGTGGAAAGCCGGGGAGCTGTTTTTT